This T cell receptor beta chain comes out of a study of T-cell memory formation after mild COVID-19. Researchers used 5'RACE with constant-segment primers to make TCR alpha and TCR beta cDNA libraries that carry sample barcodes and UMIs. TCRdb passed the 5' RACE reads through MiXCR, listing each CDR3 protein once. The data contain some 490,000 distinct CDR3 sequences, 15% to 20% of them singletons. V dropped 3 bases and J dropped 4 bases, with 13 bases sitting between them. This CDR3 spans 15 amino acids. Germline CDR1 MDHEN, CDR2 SYDVKM. This TCR derives from an adult woman who had mild COVID-19 (a few samples of this study predate the infection). Cell type and time point are not known. The V and J genes are TRBV28 and TRBJ2-1, with D possibly called TRBD1 or TRBD2 (6 bases each). Material for sequencing was PBMCs or a T cell subset sorted from them (not recorded which). The CDR3 reads CASSFRGPSYNEQFF. CDR3 DNA sequence: TGTGCCAGCAGTTTCCGGGGGCCCTCTTACAATGAGCAGTTCTTC.